This T cell receptor beta chain was recovered during a study of T cells in Graves' hyperthyroidism and ophthalmopathy (dated by TCRdb to the late 2010s). Regarding the complete study: Peripheral blood was collected at initial diagnosis, before any treatment. According to the paper, TCR Vbeta CDR3 sequencing was carried out on about 140 peripheral blood samples, which came from 40 to 45 ophthalmopathy, around 74 hyperthyroidism and approximately 17 progressor patients. After sampling, hyperthyroidism patients received methimazole starting at 30 mg daily, and ophthalmopathy patients received high-dose intravenous methylprednisolone. TCR V-J signatures able to tell the groups apart were searched for in a discovery cohort of approximately 95 patients, of whom over 40 had Graves' ophthalmopathy and roughly 59 had stable Graves' hyperthyroidism. The 80 to 100 discovery patients were randomly divided into training and test sets at a 7:3 ratio. An independent validation cohort of 18 to 20 hyperthyroidism patients and 17 patients who later progressed to ophthalmopathy tested prospective prediction of ophthalmopathy. The study also compared thyroid tissue and blood T-cell repertoires from 5 to 7 Graves' hyperthyroidism patients. The full study reports these points: Most expanded thyroid clonotypes (frequency above 0.001) were also detected in blood, suggesting blood repertoires may reflect thyroid immune responses. A model built on a 13 V-J signature distinguished ophthalmopathy from stable hyperthyroidism, reaching about 88% sensitivity and about 81% specificity in cross-validation and 80%/75% in testing. Sample size was not statistically predetermined, and investigators were not blinded to group allocation. In validation, the model predicted progression to ophthalmopathy a median of about 6.8 months before onset, with about 67% sensitivity and roughly 73% specificity.

The TCR beta CDR3 regions were amplified from the RNA transcripts. The TCR CDR3 was subjected to a first round of RT-PCR using the HTBI primer set and the Qiagen OneStep RT-PCR kit. A second multiplex PCR round built the libraries, followed by size selection and purification. Paired-end sequencing of the libraries was performed with 100 bp reads on an Illumina HiSeq2000. The source study handled its data this way. Raw data were processed with SOAPnuke, discarding reads with adapters, uncalled bases, mean Phred below 15, or no exact constant-primer or identifier match. High-quality paired reads were merged using COPE v1.2.5, and each unique nucleotide sequence was defined as a clonotype. MiTCR v1.1 was used to align the clonotypes against IMGT TRBV, TRBD and TRBJ reference segments. The analysis included only V-J combinations with a frequency above 0.0001, which together covered approximately 99% of the repertoires. A TCS score was defined as the ratio between F50 (clonal expansion) and ExV (chaos), using BLOSUM62-based TCRdist between CDR3 peptides within each V-J. Welch's t-statistics and random forest reduced just over 500 V-J features to 13, which were used in a naive Bayes classifier (R e1071). TCRdb cleaned the public reads at Q25 with fastp, built clones with MiXCR and kept in-frame beta chains. CDR3 protein duplicates are merged, each entry listing the most common genes and DNA. The V and J calls were not made by the authors but by TCRdb's processing. The sample table records about 620,000 distinct CDR3 sequences; about a sixth of these occur just once. The leading ten clones occupy over 3.5% of the sample.

Graves' hyperthyroidism was defined as stable when no progression to ophthalmopathy occurred over 18 months of follow-up. Hyperthyroidism patients were newly diagnosed, had a disease duration of under 2 months, and were aged 18 to 65 years. Exclusion was applied to patients with uncontrolled infections, other autoimmune diseases, pregnancy or lactation. Diagnoses relied on clinical symptoms, serum thyroxine and TRAb, thyroid ultrasound and orbital computed tomography. Ficoll-Paque density gradient centrifugation was used to isolate PBMCs from under 11 ml of fresh peripheral blood. Trizol reagent was used to extract total RNA, and RNA quality was then checked on an Agilent 2100 Bioanalyzer. This clonotype has ten or more counts. Its binding antigen is unknown. No much larger clone exists at a distance of one base, and base qualities are not known. CDR1 and CDR2, looked up from the germline V gene, are SGHTA and FQGTGA. V and J lose 5 bases and 8 bases, and a span of 19 bases separates them. From its cysteine to its phenylalanine, the CDR3 spans 15 amino acids. The DNA shown is the 45-base CDR3, in frame from base 1.

Specimen: blood. The source is a young woman with Graves' hyperthyroidism. The rearranged chain carries TRBV7-3 and TRBJ2-1, with the D call perhaps TRBD1 or TRBD2, each one matching 5 bases. The CDR3 protein is CASSATGSLGDEQFF. The sequenced DNA: TGTGCCAGCAGCGCGACCGGGTCATTGGGGGATGAGCAGTTCTTC.